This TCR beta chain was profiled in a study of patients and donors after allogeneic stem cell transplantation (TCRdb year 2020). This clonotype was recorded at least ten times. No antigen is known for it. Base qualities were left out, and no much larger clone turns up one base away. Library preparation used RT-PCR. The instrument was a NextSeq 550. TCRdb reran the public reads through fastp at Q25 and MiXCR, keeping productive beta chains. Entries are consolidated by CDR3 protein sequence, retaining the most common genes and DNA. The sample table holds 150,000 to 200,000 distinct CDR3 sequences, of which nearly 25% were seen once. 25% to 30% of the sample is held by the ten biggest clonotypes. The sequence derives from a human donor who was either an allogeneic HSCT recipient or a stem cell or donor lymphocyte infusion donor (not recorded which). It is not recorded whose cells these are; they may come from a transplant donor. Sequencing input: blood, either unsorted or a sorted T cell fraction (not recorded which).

CDR3 reads: CASSPIEPLRVNYGYTF. The base sequence is TGTGCCAGCAGTCCCATTGAACCTTTACGGGTTAACTATGGCTACACCTTC. The rearranged chain carries TRBV27 and TRBJ1-2; the D gene cannot be named for sure. The CDR3 runs 17 residues from the cysteine to the phenylalanine. The read is trimmed to its CDR3 DNA, 51 bases read in frame from base 1. According to the germline V gene (reference sequence), CDR1 reads MNHEY and CDR2 reads SMNVEV. V loses 5 bases of germline sequence and J loses 1 base, and the interval between the two ends is 20 bases.